The present TCR beta chain was sequenced within a study of cytomegalovirus exposure and HLA in healthy donors. Study outcomes and limitations: Using a false discovery rate of 0.05, a later analysis showed that approximately 17,000 TCR beta sequences were associated with HLA alleles. Later analysis identified several of the most significant clusters that appeared linked to common viral pathogens. The authors excluded some V segments, including TRBV6-2 and TRBV6-3, as indistinguishable.

The PCR had 60 Vbeta and 13 Jbeta primers. Measured with immunoSEQ multiplex PCR; TCRdb has only the in-frame clones, and not every one. Of about 170,000 clones in the sample, around 81% are singletons; the top ten hold just over 2%. Notes on this clone: Its target is unknown.

The V segment lost 4 bases and the J segment 7 bases; nucleotides outside the gene matches: 7. Germline CDR1 and CDR2: SGHRS and YFSETQ. There are 14 residues in the CDR3. Input material: PBMCs. The chain couples TRBV5-1 to TRBJ2-1, with 8 positions matching TRBD1. The TCR sequence derives from a woman between 25 and 40 years old in good health and CMV-seropositive. CDR3 sequence: CASSLDRAENEQFF. CDR3 DNA sequence: TGCGCCAGCAGCCTGGACAGGGCAGAGAATGAGCAGTTCTTC.